Listed here are 17 T cell receptor beta chains from one sample, sequenced in a study of blood T cell repertoires in COVID-19. Assay used: immunoSEQ multiplex PCR; TCRdb lists only in-frame clones, some missing. The sample carries roughly 260,000 clones, approximately 86% recorded once. Sequenced input: peripheral blood. These receptors originate from a man aged 40-49 years who had recovered from COVID-19.

This sequence joins TRBV27 and TRBJ1-1; 8 bases are a match to TRBD1. This CDR3 contains 14 residues. Germline V CDR1 and CDR2: MNHEY, SMNVEV (reference sequence). V lost 4 bases to trimming and J lost 6 bases; unmatched junction nucleotides: 7. The CDR3 is CASSSDRVFAEAFF. CDR3 nucleotide sequence: TGTGCCAGCAGTTCGGACAGGGTTTTCGCTGAAGCTTTCTTT.

This clone was seen only once. The chain combines TRBV19 with TRBJ1-2; the D gene is possibly TRBD1 (6 bases). The CDR3 consists of 15 residues. Germline loops: CDR1 LNHDA, CDR2 SQIVND (reference sequence). V lost 5 bases to trimming and J lost 0 bases, with 13 bases between them. The CDR3 reads CASSPRTAPNYGYTF. The CDR3 DNA reads TGTGCCAGTAGTCCGCGGACAGCTCCTAACTATGGCTACACCTTC.

The rearrangement links TRBV4-1 to TRBJ1-4; weak D call: TRBD1 (6 bases). Looked up from germline, CDR1 is MGHRA and CDR2 is YSYEKL. The CDR3 is 16 amino acids. Deletions cut 7 bases from V and 7 bases from J, with 22 bases between. CDR3 DNA sequence: TGCGCCAGCACCTTAGTTGGACAGAGCGTTGGTGAAAAACTGTTTTTT. The encoded protein is CASTLVGQSVGEKLFF.

The chain is built from TRBV5-1 and TRBJ1-5; D is uncertain. From germline, CDR1 is SGHRS and CDR2 YFSETQ. Trimming took off 1 base at V and 4 bases at J, with 12 bases between the two ends. This CDR3 spans 15 amino acids. The CDR3 is CASSLNSGSNQPQHF. The CDR3 coding sequence is TGCGCCAGCAGCTTGAATTCAGGTTCAAATCAGCCCCAGCATTTT.

The chain couples TRBV29-1 to TRBJ2-1, with 10 nucleotides matching TRBD2. This CDR3 has 13 amino acids. With V trimmed by 5 bases and J by 9 bases, 7 bases remained unmatched. Germline lookup yields CDR1 SQVTM and CDR2 ANQGSEA. CDR3 sequence: CSVKAGGPFEQFF. CDR3 DNA: TGCAGCGTTAAAGCGGGAGGGCCGTTTGAGCAGTTCTTC.

J is TRBJ2-7 and V is TRBV18, with 7 bases matching TRBD1. Germline CDR1 and CDR2: KGHSH and LQKENI. Trimming at V came to 3 bases and at J to 3 bases, leaving 5 bases not matched to a gene. This CDR3 region has 14 residues. CDR3: CASSPWDSNYEQYF. CDR3 nucleotides: TGTGCCAGCTCACCGTGGGACAGCAACTACGAGCAGTACTTC.

The J gene is TRBJ2-1, the V gene TRBV9, with 9 bases matching TRBD2. From germline, CDR1 is SGDLS and CDR2 YYNGEE. The CDR3 sequence is 15 residues long. After removal of 5 bases from V and 9 bases from J, the junction contained 12 bases not matched to a gene. As DNA, the CDR3 is TGTGCCAGCAGTTCCGGAGGCGGGGGGGCGATTGAGCAGTTCTTC. The encoded protein is CASSSGGGGAIEQFF.

This clone has a handful of counts. The gene calls are TRBV7-9 and TRBJ2-4; 9 nucleotides agree with TRBD1. Germline lookup yields CDR1 SEHNR and CDR2 FQNEAQ (reference sequence). Trimming cost V 4 bases and J 2 bases; bases outside gene matches: 9. The CDR3 has 17 residues. Written as DNA, the CDR3 is TGTGCCAGCAGCTATCCCGGACAGGGGTGGACCAAAAACATTCAGTACTTC. Translating gives CASSYPGQGWTKNIQYF.

Only one count was recorded for this clone. The chain has TRBV18 and TRBJ2-7; TRBD1 matches 9 bases. This CDR3 is 15 amino acids long. V shed 6 bases, J shed 6 bases, and the junction held 12 bases outside the gene matches. Looked up from germline, CDR1 is KGHSH and CDR2 is LQKENI. DNA for the CDR3: TGTGCCAGCTCCCCCGGGACAGGGAATTTGGGCGAGCAGTACTTC. It codes for CASSPGTGNLGEQYF.

V usage is TRBV19 and J usage is TRBJ2-2; 16 bases are a match to TRBD2. The germline gives CDR1 LNHDA, CDR2 SQIVND (reference sequence). There are 19 residues in the CDR3. V shed 7 bases, J shed 7 bases, and the junction held 15 bases outside the gene matches. The CDR3 region is CASNTPGLAGGPMNGELFF. The DNA of the CDR3 is TGTGCCAGTAATACCCCGGGACTAGCGGGAGGGCCGATGAACGGGGAGCTGTTTTTT.

This clone was counted only a few times. The same CDR3 arises from other DNA sequences in this sample as well. CDR3: CASSYRRDQETQYF. CDR3 nucleotide sequence: TGTGCCAGCAGTTATCGGCGGGACCAAGAGACCCAGTACTTC. The chain is built from TRBV6-2 or TRBV6-3 and TRBJ2-5, with D possibly TRBD2 on 5 matching bases. This CDR3 has 14 amino acids. Trimming took 3 bases from V and 0 from J, leaving 8 bases between them. Germline V gene sequence: CDR1 MNHEY, CDR2 SVGEGT.

This clone was seen once. This chain uses TRBV18 with TRBJ2-1, with TRBD2 matching over 8 bases. V dropped 2 bases and J dropped 6; count of bases not matched to a gene: 12. Germline loops: CDR1 KGHSH, CDR2 LQKENI. The CDR3 contains 17 residues. The CDR3 DNA is TGTGCCAGCTCACCATTAAGGAGGCGGGGGGTCGGCAATGAGCAGTTCTTC. It yields the protein CASSPLRRRGVGNEQFF.

V gene TRBV19 combines with J gene TRBJ1-2; D may be TRBD1 (6 bases). V was clipped by 9 bases and J by 8 bases, with 22 bases between them. The CDR3 sequence is 14 residues long. Germline CDR1 is LNHDA and CDR2 is SQIVND (reference sequence). The CDR3 spells CASEAAGTLTGYTF. The CDR3 DNA follows: TGTGCCAGCGAGGCAGCCGGGACACTAACCGGCTACACCTTC.

The chain employs TRBV5-8 and TRBJ1-4; D gene ambiguous. This CDR3 region has 15 residues. The germline CDR1 and CDR2 sequences are SGHTS and YDEGEE. With 4 bases removed from V and 4 bases from J, the gap between germline ends came to 14 bases. The CDR3 loop is CASSLLNEINEKLFF. DNA of the CDR3: TGTGCCAGCAGCCTTCTAAATGAGATTAATGAAAAACTGTTTTTT.

J is TRBJ1-1 and V is TRBV9; tentatively, D is TRBD1 (5 bases). This CDR3 is built from 14 residues. Trimming shortened V by 3 bases and J by 4 bases, and 13 bases separated the two germline ends. The germline V gene encodes CDR1 SGDLS and CDR2 YYNGEE. CDR3 region: CASSAGSGATEAFF. CDR3 DNA: TGTGCCAGCAGCGCAGGGTCTGGGGCCACTGAAGCTTTCTTT.

The rearrangement uses TRBV7-8 and TRBJ1-5; 8 bases line up with TRBD1. This CDR3 has 15 residues. Germline loops: CDR1 SGHVS, CDR2 FQNEAQ. The V gene end was trimmed by 4 bases and the J gene end by 6 bases; junction bases not matched to a gene: 8. CDR3 nucleotides: TGTGCCAGCAGCTCGAACCAGGGGGCCGGTCAGCCCCAGCATTTT. It yields the protein CASSSNQGAGQPQHF.

The chain couples TRBV9 to TRBJ2-7; 9 bases map to TRBD1. Germline CDR1 reads SGDLS; CDR2 reads YYNGEE. Trimming removed 0 bases from V and 3 bases from J; junction bases left unmatched: 10. CDR3 size: 17 residues. CDR3 in amino acids: CASSVGTGGAVGYEQYF. CDR3 bases: TGTGCCAGCAGCGTAGGCACAGGGGGCGCTGTGGGCTACGAGCAGTACTTC.